This TCR beta chain was found in a study of OX40 agonist ivuxolimab in advanced cancers. Study-level information: Of the patients, three showed partial responses, one with hepatocellular carcinoma and two with cutaneous melanoma.

The study, taken as a whole, reports: In the expanded peripheral T cells, antigen specificity was never determined.

Clones were read by immunoSEQ multiplex PCR, and TCRdb kept only the in-frame ones, dropping some. Of about 61,000 clones listed, about 88% are singletons. V lost 3 bases and J 7 bases, leaving 19 bases between the germline ends. The CDR3 sequence is 15 residues long. In germline, CDR1 is SGDLS, CDR2 YYNGEE. As concerns this clone: The antigen is undetermined.

Patients who had autoimmune disease history or got systemic immunosuppression were left out. The sequence came from an adult with an advanced solid tumor such as melanoma, head and neck, liver or kidney cancer. The J gene is TRBJ2-5, the V gene TRBV9, with D tentatively TRBD1 (6 bases). The material was CD4+ or CD8+ T cells sorted from blood, obtained in a trial of the OX40 agonist ivuxolimab. For the CDR3, the DNA is TGTGCCAGCAGCGCCCCTGGACACATGACAGGGACCCAGTACTTC. It encodes CASSAPGHMTGTQYF.